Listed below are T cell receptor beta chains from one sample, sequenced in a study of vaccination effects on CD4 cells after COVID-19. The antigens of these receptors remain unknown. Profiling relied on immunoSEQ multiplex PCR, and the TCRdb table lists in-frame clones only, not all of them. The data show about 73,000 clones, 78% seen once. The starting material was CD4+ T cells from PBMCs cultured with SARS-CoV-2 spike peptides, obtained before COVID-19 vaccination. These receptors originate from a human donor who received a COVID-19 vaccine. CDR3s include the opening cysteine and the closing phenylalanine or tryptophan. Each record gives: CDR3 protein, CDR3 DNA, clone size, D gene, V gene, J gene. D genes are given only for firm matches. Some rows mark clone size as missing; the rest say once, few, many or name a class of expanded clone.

CASSFSSGARSPLHF	TGTGCCAGCAGTTTCTCCAGTGGGGCGAGATCACCCCTCCACTTT	-	-	TRBV27	TRBJ1-6
CASSPLWRDSNQPQHF	TGTGCCAGCAGTCCCCTCTGGAGGGATAGCAATCAGCCCCAGCATTTT	-	-	TRBV2	TRBJ1-5
CASSHTTAGGPTGELFF	TGCGCCAGCAGCCATACAACGGCGGGGGGGCCCACCGGGGAGCTGTTTTTT	-	TRBD2	TRBV5-1	TRBJ2-2
CAWSSLYGGRGSYNEQFF	TGTGCCTGGAGTTCTCTCTACGGAGGGCGTGGGTCCTACAATGAGCAGTTCTTC	-	-	TRBV30	TRBJ2-1
CASSPPNRGSNTGELFF	TGTGCCAGCAGCCCGCCCAACAGGGGGTCTAACACCGGGGAGCTGTTTTTT	-	TRBD1	TRBV7-2	TRBJ2-2
CATSDFTGNNEQFF	TGTGCCACCAGTGATTTTACAGGTAACAATGAGCAGTTCTTC	-	-	TRBV24-1	TRBJ2-1
CASSFGTGQPQHF	TGTGCCAGCAGCTTCGGCACGGGTCAGCCCCAGCATTTT	few	-	TRBV7-3	TRBJ1-5
CASSLVWGANTEAFF	TGTGCCAGCAGCTTGGTTTGGGGCGCGAACACTGAAGCTTTCTTT	few	-	TRBV5-4	TRBJ1-1
CAWSWSSFEKLFF	TGTGCCTGGAGTTGGTCAAGTTTTGAAAAACTGTTTTTT	-	-	TRBV30	TRBJ1-4
CASSSVTQGETQYF	TGTGCCAGCAGCTCGGTCACCCAAGGGGAGACCCAGTACTTC	-	-	TRBV5-4	TRBJ2-5
CSALHLGGFYGYTF	TGCAGCGCTCTACACCTCGGGGGGTTCTATGGCTACACCTTC	once	-	TRBV29-1	TRBJ1-2
CAAARDSQETQYF	TGTGCCGCTGCTCGGGACTCGCAAGAGACCCAGTACTTC	-	-	TRBV2	TRBJ2-5
CASSEEGGSYNEQFF	TGTGCCAGCAGTGAAGAGGGGGGCTCCTACAATGAGCAGTTCTTC	few	-	TRBV2	TRBJ2-1
CATKPTGTGYGYTF	TGTGCCACCAAGCCGACCGGGACAGGGTATGGCTACACCTTC	-	TRBD1	TRBV19	TRBJ1-2
CASSLVSGGPNNEQFF	TGCGCCAGCAGCTTGGTAAGCGGGGGACCGAACAATGAGCAGTTCTTC	-	TRBD2	TRBV5-1	TRBJ2-1
CASSLRWMGNSGNTIYF	TGTGCCAGCAGCTTAAGGTGGATGGGCAACTCTGGAAACACCATATATTTT	-	-	TRBV5-5	TRBJ1-3
CASSPGQVEGTQYF	TGTGCCAGCTCACCTGGACAGGTTGAGGGGACCCAGTACTTC	-	TRBD1	TRBV18	TRBJ2-5
CASSQGWAGGSPLHF	TGTGCCAGCAGCCAAGGGTGGGCCGGCGGGTCACCCCTCCACTTT	few	-	TRBV4-2	TRBJ1-6
CASSFHTKDEKLFF	TGTGCCAGCAGCTTTCACACAAAAGATGAAAAACTGTTTTTT	-	-	TRBV5-4	TRBJ1-4
CASSLWGAGKAFF	TGTGCCAGCAGCCTATGGGGTGCGGGGAAAGCTTTCTTT	-	-	TRBV14	TRBJ1-1
CASSEGASTDTQYF	TGTGCCAGCAGCGAGGGGGCTTCCACAGATACGCAGTATTTT	-	TRBD1	TRBV9	TRBJ2-3
CAIPQGAGTEAFF	TGCGCCATCCCGCAGGGGGCAGGTACTGAAGCTTTCTTT	few	TRBD1	TRBV10-1	TRBJ1-1
CASSVTSGGAQGNEQFF	TGTGCCAGCAGCGTGACTAGCGGGGGGGCCCAGGGGAATGAGCAGTTCTTC	-	TRBD2	TRBV9	TRBJ2-1
CASSLFQSGTGELFF	TGTGCCAGCAGTTTATTCCAATCTGGGACCGGGGAGCTGTTTTTT	-	-	TRBV28	TRBJ2-2
CASSPDRGRETQYF	TGTGCCAGCAGCCCTGACAGGGGACGGGAGACCCAGTACTTC	-	TRBD1	TRBV5-4	TRBJ2-5
CASSLRPPEGNQPQHF	TGTGCCAGCTCCCTGAGACCTCCGGAGGGCAATCAGCCCCAGCATTTT	-	-	TRBV18	TRBJ1-5